This T cell receptor beta chain originates from a study of T-cell memory formation after mild COVID-19. Overall study context: TCR clusters were mostly donor specific. General study points: The second-wave clones peaking on day 37 were not confirmed as SARS-CoV-2-specific. Contracting clones, day 15 to 85, had balanced CD4/CD8, and later expanders favored CD4+. Contracting CD4+ clones sat mainly in CM and EM; CD8+ in EMRA.

With regard to this clonotype: The antigen is not known.

MiXCR, applied by TCRdb to the 5' RACE reads, yields one record per CDR3 protein. This table has 450,000 to 650,000 distinct CDR3 sequences, around 21% appearing once. CDR1 MNHEY and CDR2 SVGAGI come from the germline V gene. Trimming took off 0 bases at V and 0 bases at J, with 12 bases between the two ends. CDR3 length: 17 residues. The receptor was isolated from an adult woman who had mild COVID-19 (a few samples of this study predate the infection). Cell type and time point are not known. The chain combines TRBV6-5 with TRBJ2-4; D is unclear. The material sequenced was PBMCs or a T cell subset sorted from them (not recorded which). CDR3 in amino acids: CASSYSKTRIAKNIQYF. CDR3 DNA sequence: TGTGCCAGCAGTTACTCGAAGACGAGAATAGCCAAAAACATTCAGTACTTC.